Listed below are T cell receptor beta chains from one sample, sequenced in a study of shared clonotypes between healthy human individuals. Sequencing used immunoSEQ multiplex PCR; TCRdb keeps in-frame clones, though not all of them. The sample carries a few million clones, about nine tenths recorded once. The specimen sequenced was naive CD4+ T cells from PBMCs. These receptors were collected from a man aged 18 to 30 in good health. Some clones in this sample may be carry-over from other donors' samples. Both conserved end residues are trimmed from each CDR3. D genes are given only for firm matches.

>TRBJ1-4|NA|TRBV7-9
ASSAKPDPGEKLF
>TRBJ1-5|TRBD1|TRBV28
ASSLSDRASNQPQH
>TRBJ2-1|TRBD2|TRBV7-3
ASSQGLAVYNEQF
>TRBJ2-5|NA|TRBV5-4
ASSLWGNEQY
>TRBJ2-1|TRBD1|TRBV18
ASSPNLGQGILLNEQF
>TRBJ2-1|NA|TRBV7-9
ASSPARGLGYNEQF
>TRBJ1-2|NA|TRBV6-5
ASSFTGPRSNYGYT
>TRBJ1-2|NA|TRBV19
ASRPGPSGYGYT
>TRBJ1-1|NA|TRBV9
ASSNSPVTTEAF
>TRBJ2-2|NA|TRBV19
ASSIDLPGPPSGELF
>TRBJ2-7|TRBD2|TRBV2
ASSDFREGQY
>TRBJ2-2|NA|TRBV11-2
ASSWPGGTGELF
>TRBJ1-1|NA|TRBV4-2
ASSQVGGNMNTEAF
>TRBJ1-3|TRBD1|TRBV29-1
SVGGTGGTYGNTIY
>TRBJ2-1|TRBD2|TRBV9
ASSVGGLAGLIEQF
>TRBJ1-1|NA|TRBV28
ASSPGGQGGRSEAF
>TRBJ2-2|NA|TRBV10-1
ASSEGSANTGELF
>TRBJ1-5|NA|TRBV7-9
ASSLEADQPQH
>TRBJ1-3|NA|TRBV30
AWSGTWTASGNTIY
>TRBJ2-2|NA|TRBV27
ASSLSGALDTGELF
>TRBJ1-3|NA|TRBV6-5
ASRRGSGNTIY
>TRBJ2-7|TRBD2|TRBV28
ASSLILTSGSYEQY
>TRBJ2-1|TRBD2|TRBV7-2
ASSFSGRWSNEQF
>TRBJ2-2|TRBD2|TRBV15
ATSRGREGGELF
>TRBJ2-2|TRBD1|TRBV7-3
ASSLLTGSTGELF
>TRBJ1-5|NA|TRBV28
ASSLFGRYNQPQH
>TRBJ2-6|TRBD1|TRBV28
ASSYQQGASGANVLT